The 26 T cell receptor beta chains below all came from one sample that was sequenced in a study of T cell repertoires in cytomegalovirus infection. TCRdb analysed the reads with MiXCR anew, one entry per CDR3 protein. The table shows hundreds of thousands of distinct CDR3 sequences, with under 45% occurring only once. These receptors are not linked to any known antigen. The source material was cultured PBMCs, sampled from culture after CMV antigen stimulation. These receptors originate from a human donor in good health (CMV status not recorded). Some clones in this sample may be carry-over from other donors' samples.

The chain links TRBV7-2 to TRBJ2-3; D unresolved. The CDR3 covers 16 residues. The V and J ends lost 2 bases and 0 bases respectively, with 12 bases between them. CDR1 SGHTA and CDR2 FQGNSA come from the germline V gene. This CDR3 is CASSLLSGSSTDTQYF. For the CDR3, the DNA is TGTGCCAGCAGCTTACTCAGTGGGTCTAGCACAGATACGCAGTATTTT.

This clonotype has more than one count but fewer than ten. The rearrangement uses TRBV7-2 and TRBJ2-1; 8 nucleotides agree with TRBD1. Germline lookup yields CDR1 SGHTA and CDR2 FQGNSA. Germline trimming cut 2 bases from V and 5 bases from J; bases unmatched to any gene: 2. The CDR3 length is 14 residues. CDR3 nucleotide sequence: TGTGCCAGCAGCTTAATCAGGGGGCACAATGAGCAGTTCTTC. Amino acid sequence: CASSLIRGHNEQFF. The full variable domain, with the rest looked up from reference TRBV7-2 and TRBJ2-1, is GAGVSQSPSNKVTEKGKDVELRCDPISGHTALYWYRQSLGQGLEFLIYFQGNSAPDKSGLPSDRFSAERTGGSVSTLTIQRTQQEDSAVYLCASSLIRGHNEQFFGPGTRLTVL.

The J gene is TRBJ2-7, the V gene TRBV6-2 or TRBV6-3; 10 bases align to TRBD1. CDR3 length: 16 residues. Germline V gene lookup returns CDR1 MNHEY and CDR2 SVGEGT. V dropped 6 bases and J dropped 6; count of bases not matched to a gene: 14. As DNA, the CDR3 is TGTGCCAGCAGCCCAATCCGCGGGACAGGGGTAAGCGAGCAGTACTTC. Translated: CASSPIRGTGVSEQYF.

Concerning this clonotype itself: At one boundary the junction diverges from the germline segment, which might be a read error. The chain recombines TRBV10-3 with TRBJ2-2, with 9 bases matching TRBD1. Looked up from germline, CDR1 is ENHRY and CDR2 is SYGVKD. This CDR3 is built from 16 residues. The CDR3 protein is CAIGDRGAPNTGELFF. The CDR3 nucleotides read TGTGCCATCGGTGACAGGGGGGCCCCGAACACCGGGGAGCTGTTTTTT.

The rearrangement links TRBV4-2 to TRBJ1-3; 7 nucleotides agree with TRBD1. The V segment lost 6 bases and the J segment 3 bases; nucleotides outside the gene matches: 14. CDR1 and CDR2 (germline): LGHNA, YNFKEQ. CDR3 length: 17 residues. This chain's CDR3 is CASSRTGTEWFGNTIYF. In DNA, the CDR3 is TGTGCCAGCAGTCGTACCGGGACAGAGTGGTTTGGAAACACCATATATTTT.

This clonotype has just a few counts. This sequence joins TRBV7-9 and TRBJ2-7; no clear D gene. Looked up from germline, CDR1 is SEHNR and CDR2 is FQNEAQ (reference sequence). The CDR3 extends over 14 amino acids. With 2 bases removed from V and 8 bases from J, the gap between germline ends came to 16 bases. CDR3 region: CASSLSAHWAQQYF. The CDR3 nucleotides read TGTGCCAGCAGCTTAAGCGCCCACTGGGCCCAGCAGTACTTC.

This clonotype was observed many times. The chain carries TRBV7-2 and TRBJ2-7; D perhaps matches TRBD2 (5 bases). This CDR3 has 13 amino acids. Trimming removed 3 bases at V and 9 bases at J, with 15 bases between. Germline CDR1 and CDR2: SGHTA and FQGNSA. The CDR3 region is CASSLGRESVQYF. CDR3 nucleotides: TGTGCCAGCAGCTTGGGCCGGGAATCAGTGCAGTACTTC.

The chain is built from TRBV12-3 or TRBV12-4 and TRBJ1-2; D is uncertain. The CDR3 is 14 residues long. V lost 3 bases and J 2 bases, leaving 10 bases between the germline ends. The CDR3 sequence is CASSFLPPNYGYTF. As DNA, the CDR3 is TGTGCCAGCAGTTTCTTACCCCCGAACTATGGCTACACCTTC.

V is TRBV12-3 or TRBV12-4 and J is TRBJ2-2; no clear D. This CDR3 has 14 amino acids. Trimming took 3 bases from V and 1 from J, leaving 6 bases between them. CDR3 DNA: TGTGCCAGCAGTTTTGGGCTGAACACCGGGGAGCTGTTTTTT. Residues: CASSFGLNTGELFF.

The chain couples TRBV6-1 to TRBJ2-1, with D perhaps being TRBD1 or TRBD2 (5 bases each). Between the trimmed V and J ends, which lost 4 bases and 1 base, there was a span of 8 bases. The CDR3 loop spans 14 amino acids. Germline V gives CDR1 MNHNS, CDR2 SASEGT. CDR3 DNA sequence: TGTGCCAGCAGTGGGGGACGGTCCTACAATGAGCAGTTCTTC. Translated: CASSGGRSYNEQFF.

The genes are TRBV4-1 and TRBJ1-3; unclear D gene. V gave up 0 bases and J gave up 1 base, with 7 bases separating them. Germline V gene sequence: CDR1 MGHRA, CDR2 YSYEKL. The CDR3 is made up of 15 amino acids. The CDR3 here is CASSQDEGSGNTIYF. Here the CDR3 DNA reads TGCGCCAGCAGCCAAGACGAAGGATCTGGAAACACCATATATTTT.

The chain carries TRBV6-6 and TRBJ2-3; D is unresolved. Germline CDR1 and CDR2: MNHNY and SVGAGI (reference sequence). This CDR3 is 17 amino acids long. Trimming cost V 0 bases and J 4 bases, with 17 bases left between them. CDR3 in DNA: TGTGCCAGCAGTTACTCGGAAGTGGGGTACGAGGCAGATACGCAGTATTTT. Translated: CASSYSEVGYEADTQYF.

Comment on this clonotype: Compared with germline, one end of the junction differs, possibly owing to a read error. The chain couples TRBV7-6 to TRBJ2-1; 8 bases line up with TRBD2. This CDR3 region has 15 residues. Germline V gene sequence: CDR1 SGHVS, CDR2 FNYEAQ. The CDR3 DNA sequence: TGTGCCAGCAGATTAGCGGGAAATTCCTACAATGAGCAGTTCTTC. This translates into CASRLAGNSYNEQFF.

This clonotype showed up many times. Written as DNA, the CDR3 is TGTGCCAGCAGCTACACAGGGCCCGGGGTCTATGGCTACACCTTC. Amino acid sequence: CASSYTGPGVYGYTF. The gene calls are TRBV7-2 and TRBJ1-2; D may be TRBD1 (6 bases). The CDR3 is made up of 15 amino acids. With 4 bases removed from V and 4 bases from J, the gap between germline ends came to 16 bases. Germline CDR1 SGHTA, CDR2 FQGNSA.

This chain uses TRBV11-2 with TRBJ1-1, with unresolved D. Between the trimmed V and J ends, which lost 5 bases and 7 bases, there was a span of 20 bases. The CDR3 spans 15 residues. The germline CDR1 and CDR2 sequences are SGHAT and FQNNGV. In DNA form, the CDR3 reads TGTGCCAGCAGCCATCGACGGGATACGGTGAGTGAAGCTTTCTTT. Encoded protein: CASSHRRDTVSEAFF.

The rearrangement joins TRBV7-6 to TRBJ1-3; 8 positions agree with TRBD1. The V and J ends lost 5 bases and 2 bases, in that order; junction bases with no gene match: 2. The CDR3 sequence is 14 residues long. In germline, CDR1 is SGHVS, CDR2 FNYEAQ. CDR3 in amino acids: CASSPTGAGNTIYF. CDR3 in DNA: TGTGCCAGCAGCCCGACAGGGGCTGGAAACACCATATATTTT.

V gene TRBV7-2 combines with J gene TRBJ1-1; tentative D call: TRBD1 (5 bases). The germline V gene has CDR1 SGHTA and CDR2 FQGNSA. The V end lost 2 bases, the J end lost 3 bases, and 13 bases lay between the germline ends. The CDR3 contains 15 residues. CDR3 sequence: CASSLKSWGDTEAFF. The CDR3 nucleotides are TGTGCCAGCAGCTTAAAATCTTGGGGGGACACTGAAGCTTTCTTT. The variable domain in full, completed from reference TRBV7-2 and TRBJ1-1, reads GAGVSQSPSNKVTEKGKDVELRCDPISGHTALYWYRQSLGQGLEFLIYFQGNSAPDKSGLPSDRFSAERTGGSVSTLTIQRTQQEDSAVYLCASSLKSWGDTEAFFGQGTRLTVV.

This sequence joins TRBV12-3 or TRBV12-4 and TRBJ1-6; 8 nucleotides agree with TRBD1. V trimming: 5 bases; J trimming: 9 bases; junction bases outside the gene matches: 3. The CDR3 is 13 residues long. The CDR3 loop reads CASSDRGGSPLHF. For the CDR3, the DNA is TGTGCCAGCAGTGACAGGGGCGGTTCACCCCTCCACTTT.

The chain carries TRBV7-6 and TRBJ2-2; 10 bases line up with TRBD1. V trimming: 5 bases; J trimming: 4 bases; junction bases outside the gene matches: 7. Germline CDR1 and CDR2: SGHVS and FNYEAQ. This CDR3 has 16 amino acids. CDR3 loop: CASSGRQGAGTGELFF. CDR3 coding DNA: TGTGCCAGCAGCGGAAGACAGGGGGCGGGCACCGGGGAGCTGTTTTTT.

The rearrangement links TRBV7-8 to TRBJ2-2; D may be TRBD1 (6 bases). The germline V gene encodes CDR1 SGHVS and CDR2 FQNEAQ. This CDR3 region has 15 residues. The ends were cut back, 2 bases at V and 5 bases at J, with 12 bases in the middle. CDR3 bases: TGTGCCAGCAGCTTAATAACAGGGCTTACCGGGGAGCTGTTTTTT. Encoded protein: CASSLITGLTGELFF.

The chain has TRBV25-1 and TRBJ2-2, with D uncertain. There are 14 residues in the CDR3. The ends were cut back, 3 bases at V and 6 bases at J, with 11 bases in the middle. Germline-derived CDR1 and CDR2 are MGHDK and SYGVNS. In DNA form, the CDR3 reads TGTGCCAGCAGTGATCCCCCTCCCTCCGGGGAGCTGTTTTTT. This sequence encodes CASSDPPPSGELFF.

This clonotype was detected only a few times. The chain links TRBV7-3 to TRBJ2-3, with TRBD1 matching over 9 bases. The CDR3 is 14 amino acids. V was clipped by 5 bases and J by 1 base; unmatched bases: 1. CDR1 SGHTA and CDR2 FQGTGA come from the germline V gene. The CDR3 sequence is CASSRDRGTDTQYF. CDR3 DNA sequence: TGTGCCAGCAGCCGGGACAGGGGCACAGATACGCAGTATTTT.

A few counts support this clonotype. The chain joins TRBV6-5 to TRBJ1-5; perhaps TRBD1 as D (5 bases). V gave up 4 bases and J gave up 2 bases, with 15 bases separating them. The CDR3 sequence is 16 residues long. Germline values: CDR1 MNHEY, CDR2 SVGAGI. CDR3 sequence: CASSSNPPRGNQPQHF. CDR3 sequence (DNA): TGTGCCAGCAGTTCGAACCCCCCCAGGGGCAATCAGCCCCAGCATTTT.

The chain carries TRBV5-4 and TRBJ2-7; TRBD2 matches at 13 bases. V lost 4 bases, J lost 7 bases, and 8 bases stayed unmatched. This CDR3 has 15 residues. The germline V gene has CDR1 SGHNT and CDR2 YYREEE (reference sequence). The CDR3 here is CASSPTSGRALEQYF. CDR3 DNA sequence: TGTGCCAGCAGCCCCACTAGCGGGAGGGCCTTGGAGCAGTACTTC.

This rearrangement joins TRBV7-2 to TRBJ2-3, with 10 bases that match TRBD2. V lost 0 bases and J lost 2; bases outside the gene matches: 5. CDR3 length equals 17 residues. Germline-derived CDR1 and CDR2 are SGHTA and FQGNSA. The CDR3 sequence is CASSLAFSGGSTDTQYF. The DNA of the CDR3 is TGTGCCAGCAGCTTAGCGTTTAGCGGGGGGTCCACAGATACGCAGTATTTT.

The J gene is TRBJ2-7, the V gene TRBV3-1; 12 bases align to TRBD2. Trimming removed 1 base from V and 3 bases from J; junction bases left unmatched: 1. The germline V gene encodes CDR1 LGHDT and CDR2 YNNKEL (reference sequence). This CDR3 is built from 15 residues. As DNA, the CDR3 is TGTGCCAGCAGCCAAGGGACTAGCGGGATCTACGAGCAGTACTTC. Translation: CASSQGTSGIYEQYF.